Below are 10 T cell receptor beta chains sequenced from a single sample in a study of neurological immune-mediated disorders (dated by TCRdb to between 2018 and 2020). The receptor library was made with 5' RACE. TCRdb names Illumina HiSeq 2500 as the instrument used. TCRdb's own reprocessing of the public reads used fastp at Q25 and MiXCR and kept productive beta chains. For every CDR3 protein sequence, its rows merge into one entry that carries the most common genes and DNA. The sample has about 39,000 distinct CDR3 sequences on record, around 7% of them singletons. The top ten hold just over 5.5% of the sample. Specimen: CD4+ T cells from blood. The origin of the receptors is a man aged 45 to 65 in good health.

This clonotype was observed at least ten times. This chain connects TRBV20-1 to TRBJ1-6, with no clear D. The CDR3 consists of 13 residues. V lost 2 bases, J lost 6 bases, and 8 bases lay in between. From germline, CDR1 is DFQATT and CDR2 SNEGSKA (reference sequence). In DNA, the CDR3 is TGCAGTGCTAGACGAGATCCTAATTCACCCCTCCACTTT. It specifies CSARRDPNSPLHF.

This clonotype was detected ten times or more. This sequence joins TRBV20-1 and TRBJ2-5; 7 bases align to TRBD1. Looked up from germline, CDR1 is DFQATT and CDR2 is SNEGSKA (reference sequence). The length of the CDR3 is 13 residues. The V gene end was trimmed by 0 bases and the J gene end by 5 bases; junction bases not matched to a gene: 3. As DNA, the CDR3 is TGCAGTGCTAGAGAGACAGGGTCGGAGACCCAGTACTTC. Protein product: CSARETGSETQYF.

This clonotype was found many times. V is TRBV7-6 and J is TRBJ2-5; 10 bases agree with TRBD2. Looked up from germline, CDR1 is SGHVS and CDR2 is FNYEAQ. This CDR3 spans 17 amino acids. V lost 1 base and J lost 1; bases outside the gene matches: 6. The CDR3 sequence: CASSLVSGRPFQETQYF. In DNA form, the CDR3 reads TGTGCCAGCAGCTTAGTTAGCGGGAGGCCCTTCCAAGAGACCCAGTACTTC. The complete variable domain, with remaining parts taken from reference TRBV7-6 and TRBJ2-5, reads GAGVSQSPRYKVTKRGQDVALRCDPISGHVSLYWYRQALGQGPEFLTYFNYEAQQDKSGLPNDRFSAERPEGSISTLTIQRTEQRDSAMYRCASSLVSGRPFQETQYFGPGTRLLVL.

The sample holds many counts of this clonotype. This chain links TRBV9 with TRBJ2-3; 10 bases align to TRBD2. The germline V gene encodes CDR1 SGDLS and CDR2 YYNGEE. Trimming cost V 0 bases and J 7 bases; bases outside gene matches: 8. The CDR3 runs 16 residues. The CDR3 DNA reads TGTGCCAGCAGCGTAGCACTAGCGGGAATGCAGCATACGCAGTATTTT. Amino acids: CASSVALAGMQHTQYF. Looking up the rest from reference TRBV9 and TRBJ2-3 gives the full variable domain: DSGVTQTPKHLITATGQRVTLRCSPRSGDLSVYWYQQSLDQGLQFLIQYYNGEERAKGNILERFSAQQFPDLHSELNLSSLELGDSALYFCASSVALAGMQHTQYFGPGTRLTVL.

This clonotype was seen repeatedly, ten times or more. V gene TRBV12-3 or TRBV12-4 combines with J gene TRBJ2-7, with D perhaps TRBD1 (6 bases). CDR3 size: 14 residues. Trimming removed 3 bases from V and 6 bases from J, with 15 bases in between. The CDR3 region is CASSLGAPTLEQYF. The CDR3 DNA is TGTGCCAGCAGTTTGGGGGCGCCGACTCTCGAGCAGTACTTC.

This clonotype appeared many times. This chain connects TRBV7-2 to TRBJ2-1; D gene uncertain. Trimming stripped 3 bases from V and 6 bases from J, with 3 bases between. Germline V gene lookup returns CDR1 SGHTA and CDR2 FQGNSA. This CDR3 has 11 residues. CDR3 region: CASSLFNEQFF. In DNA form, the CDR3 reads TGTGCCAGCAGCTTGTTCAATGAGCAGTTCTTC.

This clonotype has ten or more counts. V gene TRBV7-2 combines with J gene TRBJ2-7, with 7 bases fitting TRBD1. Germline assignment: CDR1 SGHTA and CDR2 FQGNSA. The CDR3 totals 16 residues. J gave up 1 base and V 1 base, and 7 bases lay outside the gene matches. In nucleotides, the CDR3 is TGTGCCAGCAGCTTAGGCCGGACAGGTAGTTCCTACGAGCAGTACTTC. Translated, it gives CASSLGRTGSSYEQYF.

In this sample, this clonotype turned up many times. The chain has TRBV7-9 and TRBJ1-2, with D hard to call. The CDR3 spans 10 residues. Germline CDR1 is SEHNR and CDR2 is FQNEAQ (reference sequence). Trimming shortened V by 5 bases and J by 13 bases, and 11 bases separated the two germline ends. CDR3 loop: CASSPSVFTF. Written as DNA, the CDR3 is TGTGCCAGCAGCCCTTCTGTATTCACCTTC.

J is TRBJ2-1 and V is TRBV20-1; 8 bases fit TRBD1. The CDR3 has 16 residues. Germline assignment: CDR1 DFQATT and CDR2 SNEGSKA (reference sequence). The J segment lost 4 bases and the V segment lost 6 bases, leaving 14 bases of the junction unmatched. In DNA, the CDR3 is TGCAGTGCCTTCCCTCCGACAGGGGCGGTGTACAATGAGCAGTTCTTC. It yields the protein CSAFPPTGAVYNEQFF.

The table lists this clonotype with many counts. The chain has TRBV2 and TRBJ2-1; D might be TRBD2 (6 bases). Trimming cost V 7 bases and J 8 bases, with 15 bases left between them. The CDR3 is 13 amino acids. The V gene's germline CDR1 is SNHLY and CDR2 FYNNEI. The CDR3 nucleotides read TGTGCCAGCAAAGGAGGGTTCGCGGATGAGCAGTTCTTC. It is translated as CASKGGFADEQFF.